This T cell receptor (beta chain) was recorded in a study of T cell repertoires in MIS-A myocarditis (dated by TCRdb to the early 2020s). For this clone: The clone's antigen remains unknown. Base qualities are not provided; no much larger clone lies one nucleotide away.

TCRbeta CDR3 regions were amplified by the immunoSEQ bias-controlled multiplex PCR and were subjected to high-throughput sequencing. The study's processing was this. CDR3 sequences were collapsed and filtered with the immunoSEQ vendor pipeline, and the abundance and frequency of each unique TCRbeta CDR3 were thereby quantified. Dominant CDR3 amino acid sequences were clustered with SARS-CoV-2-specific ImmuneCODE TCRbeta sequences by CD-HIT at a 90% global sequence identity threshold. Clones with frequencies of 0.1 to 1 were classed as hyperexpanded, and 0.01 to 0.1 as large. CDR3 amino acid sequences and V and J gene assignments of dominant clones were confirmed with MiXCR. The R stringdist package was used to compute Levenshtein distances between the patient clonotypes and the ImmuneCODE hits. The source is immuneACCESS, and TCRdb retained only in-frame sequences with V and J called. Part of the clones is not carried over; for the studies checked, unresolved V genes explain less than half of this, and the remainder is unexplained. V and J calls and clone size come straight from that table; D and trimming were deduced from the DNA. The sample records about 5,900 clones, around 75% of which are singletons. Clones ranked in the top ten supply 55% to 70% of the sample.

The QIAamp DNA FFPE kit was used to extract genomic DNA from formalin-fixed paraffin-embedded autopsy tissue. The sequenced sample consisted of interventricular septum heart tissue obtained at autopsy. Taken with the paper, the label for cell subset or site translates to: cardiac tissue sample (left or right ventricle, interventricular septum, or pericardium). The origin of this receptor is a man aged 18-30 years with fulminant myocarditis from multisystem inflammatory syndrome in adults (MIS-A) after COVID-19.

This receptor carries the CDR3 CASSIRASWNNEQFF. The nucleotides are TGTGCCAGTAGTATCCGGGCAAGCTGGAACAATGAGCAGTTCTTC. The chain uses TRBV19 and TRBJ2-1, with the D gene uncertain. The CDR3, from cysteine to phenylalanine, totals 15 residues. The retained sequence is limited to the CDR3, 45 bases, with the frame set at the first base. The trim is 3 bases for V and 5 bases for J, with a gap of 14 bases between the germline ends. Reading the germline V gene (reference sequence) gives CDR1 LNHDA and CDR2 SQIVND.